The 8 T cell receptor beta chains below come from one sample, sequenced in a study of Ad26.COV2.S vaccination and SARS-CoV-2 variants. Produced via immunoSEQ multiplex PCR; TCRdb's table is partial and in-frame only. The sample holds under 600,000 clones, 80% to 90% seen once. The treatment denotes: roughly 18 received Ad26.COV2.S at low or high dose, single or two shots; about five received placebo; per-sample allocation not given. Day 63 after the first vaccine or placebo injection was the time point for sampling. The source material was peripheral blood, sampled in a trial of Ad26.COV2.S vaccine versus placebo. The origin of the receptors is a person aged 18 to 59 who received the Ad26.COV2.S COVID-19 vaccine or a placebo.

This clone was detected once. The chain has TRBV7-9 and TRBJ2-2, with 8 bases fitting TRBD2. The CDR3 loop spans 16 amino acids. V lost 3 bases and J lost 4; bases outside the gene matches: 7. Germline V CDR1 and CDR2: SEHNR, FQNEAQ (reference sequence). CDR3 coding DNA: TGTGCCAGCAGCTTCTCTGAGCGGGAGTTCACCGGGGAGCTGTTTTTT. It translates to CASSFSEREFTGELFF.

Comment on this clone: Other nucleotide sequences from this sample produce the same CDR3. V usage is TRBV30 and J usage is TRBJ2-5; tentative D call: TRBD2 (6 bases). Trimming removed 4 bases from V and 5 bases from J, with 11 bases in between. This CDR3 contains 12 residues. CDR1 is GTSNPN and CDR2 is SVGIG in the germline V gene (reference sequence). CDR3 sequence: CAWNPGGETQYF. The CDR3 DNA is TGTGCCTGGAATCCTGGGGGGGAGACCCAGTACTTC. The variable domain in full, with the rest retrieved from reference TRBV30 and TRBJ2-5, is SQTIHQWPATLVQPVGSPLSLECTVEGTSNPNLYWYRQAAGRGLQLLFYSVGIGQISSEVPQNLSASRPQDRQFILSSKKLLLSDSGFYLCAWNPGGETQYFGPGTRLLVL.

J is TRBJ2-1 and V is TRBV4-3; the D is unclear. Trimming took off 1 base at V and 8 bases at J, with 6 bases between the two ends. Germline V gives CDR1 LGHNA, CDR2 YSLEER. The CDR3 extends over 12 amino acids. The CDR3 loop is CASSQAGYEQFF. DNA of the CDR3: TGCGCCAGCAGCCAAGCTGGATATGAGCAGTTCTTC.

The chain combines TRBV27 with TRBJ2-5; 14 bases agree with TRBD2. Losses at the gene ends were 6 bases for V and 5 bases for J; bases not matched to a gene: 11. Germline V gene lookup returns CDR1 MNHEY and CDR2 SMNVEV (reference sequence). CDR3 length: 17 residues. The CDR3 DNA follows: TGTGCCAGCAGCCCCATCCTGACTAGCGGGAGGGGGGAGACCCAGTACTTC. Protein sequence: CASSPILTSGRGETQYF.

As DNA, the CDR3 is TGTGCCAGCAGTTTACGGGGACAGGGGATTGCTCAGCCCCAGCATTTT. Amino acid sequence: CASSLRGQGIAQPQHF. The rearrangement joins TRBV27 to TRBJ1-5; 10 nucleotides align to TRBD1. Germline CDR1 reads MNHEY; CDR2 reads SMNVEV (reference sequence). The V segment lost 2 bases and the J segment 6 bases; nucleotides outside the gene matches: 7. This CDR3 spans 16 amino acids.

The chain has TRBV28 and TRBJ2-7; a weak D match, TRBD2 (5 bases). Germline V lookup: CDR1 MDHEN, CDR2 SYDVKM. The CDR3 has 13 amino acids. Trimming took off 2 bases at V and 5 bases at J, with 10 bases between the two ends. This CDR3 is CASSLNLAHEQYF. CDR3 bases: TGTGCCAGCAGTTTAAATCTAGCCCACGAGCAGTACTTC.

J is TRBJ1-6 and V is TRBV16, with D maybe TRBD1 (5 bases). The CDR3 contains 18 residues. Trimming stripped 6 bases from V and 4 bases from J, with 22 bases between. The germline V gene encodes CDR1 KGHSY and CDR2 FQNENV. The CDR3 reads CASRPAGLGWEYNSPLHF. The CDR3 coding sequence is TGTGCCAGCAGACCAGCGGGACTCGGGTGGGAATATAATTCACCCCTCCACTTT.

The rearrangement joins TRBV3-1 (or the pseudogene TRBV3-2) to TRBJ2-7; D is undetermined. Trimming removed 4 bases from V and 2 bases from J, with 12 bases in between. The germline V gene has CDR1 LGHDT and CDR2 YNNKEL (reference sequence). The CDR3 is made up of 14 amino acids. The DNA for the CDR3 is TGTGCCAGCAGCCCCCTGCCGGGTGCCTACGAGCAGTACTTC. Protein: CASSPLPGAYEQYF.